The entry below describes one T cell receptor beta chain. This clone comes out as medium-sized (0.01 to 0.1%) from its frequency, since no count is listed. What this receptor recognizes is not known. The read comes to an end 3 residues before the CDR3 does, leaving the germline J gene to fill in the end. This specimen comes from a study of Tregs in tolerant kidney transplant recipients (dated by TCRdb to between 2018 and 2021). For the wider study: Related donors were used in the transplants with nonmyeloablative bone marrow transplantation, and mixed chimerism was transient in the human trials. The study used TCRbeta sequencing to identify donor-specific regulatory T cells before combined kidney and bone marrow transplantation, then tracked those cells after transplant.

CDR1 and CDR2, per the germline V gene (reference sequence), are SGHKS and YYEKEE. The CDR3 covers 13 residues, taking in both the cysteine and the phenylalanine. Of the CDR3's DNA, 30 bases were read; they are in frame from base 1. Trimming takes 4 bases from V and 5 bases from J, and the germline ends sit 12 bases apart. The study at large found these results: Expanding Tregs with activated donor B cells appeared to identify the most biologically relevant and donor-specific TCRbeta repertoire. For some patients the PCR primers changed over time, which made it impossible to compare the samples from those patients at the nucleotide level. In tolerant patients, the expansion of donor-specific Tregs was greater than global Treg expansion, suggesting that the expansion was antigen-driven rather than nonspecific. The study was limited by small patient numbers, and the findings need validation in larger populations and under other immunosuppression protocols. Biological reproducibility was not directly addressed, though technical replication error appeared minimal.

Genomic DNA was extracted from sorted cells with the QIAGEN DNeasy Blood and Tissue Kit for TCRbeta CDR3 sequencing. High-throughput TCRbeta CDR3 sequencing was carried out commercially through immunoSEQ, with PCR amplification with bias correction and internal controls included. On the authors' methods: Unique productive TCRbeta sequences were defined by CDR3 nucleotide sequence when primers matched and otherwise by CDR3 amino acid sequence together with Vbeta and Jbeta genes. A sequence was defined as donor-reactive if the sequence was expanded at least 5-fold in CFSE-low cells compared with unstimulated cells and had a frequency of at least 0.01% in CFSE-low cells. Jensen-Shannon divergence, calculated on the top 100 TCRbeta sequences ranked by frequency, was used to quantify repertoire divergence. For any sample with multiple sequencing runs, sorting error was corrected in each run separately before the runs were pooled. What TCRdb holds here is the immuneACCESS table cut down to in-frame rearrangements. Part of the clones is not present; checked against another copy, under half of the missing clones reflect an unresolved V gene, and the others are unexplained. V and J calls and clone size come straight from that table; D and trimming were deduced from the DNA. This sample's table contains more than 2,000 clones. The ten most abundant clones make up about 18% of the sample.

The time point label, as the study defines it: blood sample drawn before combined kidney and bone marrow transplant. For bulk CFSE mixed lymphocyte reactions, CFSE-labeled recipient PBMCs were cocultured for 6 days with irradiated donor PBMCs, after which the cells were stained for CD3/CD4/CD8 and FACS-sorted. The patients were a few recipients of combined kidney and bone marrow transplants from the ITN036ST trial, and samples were available only from these trial subjects. Healthy control blood was processed by Ficoll density gradient to PBMCs and cryopreserved; patient PBMCs were collected before and after transplant.

The chain uses TRBV5-5 and TRBJ1-2; the best D guess is TRBD1, with 6 bases matching. The TCR sequence derives from a human patient who received a combined kidney and bone marrow transplant. The source material was CD4+ T cells from blood cultured with allogeneic cells, sampled before the transplant. The CDR3 loop reads CASSLQQGYGYTF. Incomplete CDR3 DNA: TGTGCCAGCAGCCTACAACAGGGATATGGC.